The rows below give T cell receptor beta chains drawn from one sample of a study of blood T cell repertoires in COVID-19. Sequencing was performed with immunoSEQ multiplex PCR; in TCRdb, only in-frame clones are kept and a portion is missing. The sample yields about 160,000 clones, about 88% seen once. Sequenced sample: peripheral blood. The origin of the receptors is a woman between 50 and 59 years old with COVID-19, enrolled during active disease. The CDR3 runs from the conserved cysteine through the conserved F or W. The order of the fields is V gene, clone size, D gene, J gene, CDR3 DNA, CDR3 protein. A D gene is named only where the DNA matches it firmly. Size values are once, few and many counts, or a class for expanded clones, and some rows have none.

>TRBV11-1|-|-|TRBJ2-7
TGTGCCAGCAGCCAGATCAGGGTAGGGGGCGAGCAGTACTTC
CASSQIRVGGEQYF
>TRBV5-1|-|-|TRBJ2-3
TGCGCCAGCAGCTTGGAGACTAGGACGGATACGCAGTATTTT
CASSLETRTDTQYF
>TRBV5-4|-|TRBD2|TRBJ2-3
TGTGCCAGCAGCTTGGTGGGGGGGTTTAGCACAGATACGCAGTATTTT
CASSLVGGFSTDTQYF
>TRBV14|-|-|TRBJ1-1
TGTGCCAGCAGCCTCCTTCCGGGGAGGGCTGAAGCTTTCTTT
CASSLLPGRAEAFF
>TRBV18|-|-|TRBJ1-4
TGTGCCAGCTCACGTCAAATCCAAAAACTGTTTTTT
CASSRQIQKLFF
>TRBV10-3|-|TRBD1|TRBJ2-7
TGTGCCATCAGTGCGGGACAGGGGGCGTACGAGCAGTACTTC
CAISAGQGAYEQYF
>TRBV30|-|-|TRBJ1-4
TGTGCCTGGAGGACTTATGTGGGAGGGTTCGAAAAACTGTTTTTT
CAWRTYVGGFEKLFF
>TRBV2|-|TRBD1|TRBJ2-7
TGTGCCAGCAGTGGGCAGGGGGCCTACGAGCAGTACTTC
CASSGQGAYEQYF
>TRBV11-1|few|TRBD1|TRBJ1-2
TGTGCCAGCAGCCCGACAGGGGACTATGGCTACACCTTC
CASSPTGDYGYTF
>TRBV10-1|few|-|TRBJ2-1
TGCGCCAGCATGGGAGGGGGGGCCTACAATGAGCAGTTCTTC
CASMGGGAYNEQFF
>TRBV5-4|-|TRBD1|TRBJ2-5
TGTGCCAGCAGCCAAGACAGGGTCCAAGAGACCCAGTACTTC
CASSQDRVQETQYF
>TRBV28|-|-|TRBJ1-2
TGTGCCAGCAGTCCCGCCGGACAACTTAACTATGGCTACACCTTC
CASSPAGQLNYGYTF
>TRBV7-9|-|-|TRBJ2-7
TGTGCCAGCAGTTCAGAAGGCGACAGAATGTACTTC
CASSSEGDRMYF
>TRBV5-4|-|TRBD1|TRBJ2-5
TGTGCCAGCAGCTTGAGGGGGACAGCGGAGACCCAGTACTTC
CASSLRGTAETQYF
>TRBV7-3|-|-|TRBJ2-5
TGTGCCAGCAGCCCTGGACTGAAGAAAGAGACCCAGTACTTC
CASSPGLKKETQYF
>TRBV30|-|TRBD2|TRBJ2-3
TGTGCCTGGAGTGCGCGGGGGGGATTAAAAAGCACAGATACGCAGTATTTT
CAWSARGGLKSTDTQYF
>TRBV15|-|-|TRBJ2-7
TGTGCCACCAGCAGGATAGGGGACGAGCAGTACTTC
CATSRIGDEQYF
>TRBV7-3|few|TRBD2|TRBJ2-1
TGTGCCAGCACCCTAGGCCCCGGGACAGTGGGACTAGCGGGGGTAGACAATGAGCAGTTCTTC
CASTLGPGTVGLAGVDNEQFF
>TRBV6-5|-|-|TRBJ1-2
TGTGCCAGCAGTTACTCGTCGGGGTCGGACTATGGCTACACCTTC
CASSYSSGSDYGYTF
>TRBV3-1/TRBV3-2|-|TRBD2|TRBJ2-2
TGTGCCAGCAGCCCGCTCAGCGGGGGGAACACCGGGGAGCTGTTTTTT
CASSPLSGGNTGELFF
>TRBV28|-|TRBD2|TRBJ2-1
TGTGCCAGCAGTAGGAGCGGGGGGCGCTCCTACAATGAGCAGTTCTTC
CASSRSGGRSYNEQFF
>TRBV5-1|many|TRBD1|TRBJ1-1
TGCGCCAGCAGCTTGGTGGGACAGGGTTTTACTGAAGCTTTCTTT
CASSLVGQGFTEAFF
>TRBV9|few|TRBD1|TRBJ1-6
TGTGCCAGCACCCGGGACAGGGGCGAATCACCCCTCCACTTT
CASTRDRGESPLHF
>TRBV9|-|TRBD2|TRBJ2-2
TGTGCCAGCAGCGAGACCGGGACTAGCGTTGGCGGGGAGCTGTTTTTT
CASSETGTSVGGELFF
>TRBV5-1|few|TRBD1|TRBJ2-7
TGCGCCAGCAGCATCCCGGGACAGGAAACCTACGAGCAGTACTTC
CASSIPGQETYEQYF
>TRBV11-3|-|-|TRBJ2-1
TGTGCCAGCAGCCTTGACACAAAGGGGTGGTTCTTC
CASSLDTKGWFF
>TRBV7-9|once|-|TRBJ1-2
TGTGCCAGCAGCTCGCCTATACAGGGTCCAAACTATGGCTACACCTTC
CASSSPIQGPNYGYTF
>TRBV5-1|-|-|TRBJ2-7
TGCGCCAGCAGCCGGGGGGGACAGGGTAACGAGCAGTACTTC
CASSRGGQGNEQYF
>TRBV5-4|-|-|TRBJ1-1
TGTGCCAGCAGAACGGGTGGAAACACTGAAGCTTTCTTT
CASRTGGNTEAFF
>TRBV19|-|TRBD1|TRBJ2-7
TGTGCCAGTAGCCCCGCAGGGGGTTTTACCTACGAGCAGTACTTC
CASSPAGGFTYEQYF
>TRBV10-2|-|-|TRBJ1-2
TGCGCCAGCAGTGCTGGGCAAGGGGATGGCTACACCTTC
CASSAGQGDGYTF
>TRBV6-5|-|-|TRBJ2-7
TGTGCCAGCAGTTACCGCCCGGGGGCCTACGAGCAGTACTTC
CASSYRPGAYEQYF
>TRBV10-1|-|-|TRBJ2-2
TGCGCCAGCAGTGAGTTCTCTACTAACACCGGGGAGCTGTTTTTT
CASSEFSTNTGELFF
>TRBV4-1|-|-|TRBJ2-7
TGCGCCAGCAGCCATGCCGCGACTCCACACGAGCAGTACTTC
CASSHAATPHEQYF
>TRBV11-2|-|-|TRBJ2-7
TGTGCCAGCAGCTTCCATTCCTACGAGCAGTACTTC
CASSFHSYEQYF
>TRBV7-9|-|TRBD1|TRBJ2-5
TGTGCCAGCAGCCTGGACAGGGTGAAACAGACCCAGTACTTC
CASSLDRVKQTQYF
>TRBV27|-|-|TRBJ2-4
TGTGCCAGCAGTTCGGTACTAGGAGACAAAAACATTCAGTACTTC
CASSSVLGDKNIQYF
>TRBV7-9|-|-|TRBJ2-7
TGTGCCAGCAGCTTAGCCTCCGGGGGATTGGACTCCTACGAGCAGTACTTC
CASSLASGGLDSYEQYF
>TRBV24-1|-|TRBD1|TRBJ2-1
TGTGCCACCAGTGATACGGGACAGGGCCCCTACAATGAGCAGTTCTTC
CATSDTGQGPYNEQFF
>TRBV19|once|-|TRBJ1-5
TGTGCCAGTAGTTTAGCAGGGGACCAGCCCCAGCATTTT
CASSLAGDQPQHF
>TRBV6-1|once|-|TRBJ1-2
TGTGCCAGCAGTGAAGGACAGTTTCTTGGCTACACCTTC
CASSEGQFLGYTF
>TRBV4-1|-|-|TRBJ2-5
TGCGCCAGCAGCCGAAACTCGGAGACCCAGTACTTC
CASSRNSETQYF
>TRBV2|-|-|TRBJ1-2
TGTGCCAGCAGTGATGGGCAGGGATCTTATGGCTACACCTTC
CASSDGQGSYGYTF
>TRBV19|-|-|TRBJ2-7
TGTGCCAGTAGTGCCGGACAGGACTACTACGAGCAGTACTTC
CASSAGQDYYEQYF
>TRBV12-3/TRBV12-4|-|-|TRBJ1-1
TGTGCCAGCAGTTTTGGGGAGGACACTGAAGCTTTCTTT
CASSFGEDTEAFF
>TRBV4-1|-|TRBD1|TRBJ1-1
TGCGCCAGCAGCCCCCACCCCCTAAGACAGGGAGAGAACACTGAAGCTTTCTTT
CASSPHPLRQGENTEAFF
>TRBV3-1/TRBV3-2|-|-|TRBJ2-5
TGTGCCAGCAGACGTGGGGGCCCAGAGACCCAGTACTTC
CASRRGGPETQYF
>TRBV5-1|-|TRBD2|TRBJ2-3
TGCGCCAGCATGAGCGGGGACCACACAGATACGCAGTATTTT
CASMSGDHTDTQYF
>TRBV6-5|-|-|TRBJ1-3
TGTGCCAGCAGGAACAGGGTGATGTCTGGAAACACCATATATTTT
CASRNRVMSGNTIYF
>TRBV2|-|TRBD2|TRBJ2-7
TGTGCCAGCAGGCTCCCCCTGGGGCGGGGGGGTAGCTACGAGCAGTACTTC
CASRLPLGRGGSYEQYF
>TRBV7-3|-|-|TRBJ2-7
TGTGCCAGCAGCTCTAGACAGGGAGGCGAGCAGTACTTC
CASSSRQGGEQYF
>TRBV4-1|-|-|TRBJ2-7
TGCGCCAGCAGCCAAGACCCGGGTACCTACGAGCAGTACTTC
CASSQDPGTYEQYF
>TRBV2|-|-|TRBJ1-1
TGTGCCAGCAGTGAATCGGGGGGGCGCATGAACACTGAAGCTTTCTTT
CASSESGGRMNTEAFF
>TRBV2|-|-|TRBJ1-4
TGTGCCAGCAGATTAAAGACAGCGAATGAAAAACTGTTTTTT
CASRLKTANEKLFF
>TRBV7-2|-|TRBD1|TRBJ2-5
TGTGCCAGCAGCCCACAAACAGGGGGGGAGACCCAGTACTTC
CASSPQTGGETQYF
>TRBV5-1|-|-|TRBJ2-5
TGCGCCAGCAGCTTGGCTTCAGTTCATATGGCTGAGACCCAGTACTTC
CASSLASVHMAETQYF
>TRBV29-1|-|-|TRBJ1-1
TGCAGCGCAACCAAAGGCGGAGCTGAAGCTTTCTTT
CSATKGGAEAFF
>TRBV18|-|-|TRBJ1-2
TGTGCCAGCTCACCACTGGGGTCCGGGAGTAATGGCTACACCTTC
CASSPLGSGSNGYTF
>TRBV18|-|-|TRBJ2-3
TGTGCCAGCTCAGTACAGGACACAGATACGCAGTATTTT
CASSVQDTDTQYF
>TRBV5-1|-|-|TRBJ1-4
TGCGCCAGCAGCTTGGGGACATGGGCCGAAAAACTGTTTTTT
CASSLGTWAEKLFF